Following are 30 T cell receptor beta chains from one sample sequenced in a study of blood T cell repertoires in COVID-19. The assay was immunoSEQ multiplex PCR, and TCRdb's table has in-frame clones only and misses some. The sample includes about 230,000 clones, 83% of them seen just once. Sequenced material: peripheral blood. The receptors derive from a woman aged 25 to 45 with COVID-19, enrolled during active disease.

The CDR3 region has the DNA TGTGCCAGCAGCCCGGGGGGCCATAAAGACACCGGGGAGCTGTTTTTT. Protein sequence: CASSPGGHKDTGELFF. J is TRBJ2-2 and V is TRBV11-2, with D possibly TRBD2 on 7 matching bases. CDR3 length equals 16 residues. The germline gives CDR1 SGHAT, CDR2 FQNNGV. Deletions cut 5 bases from V and 3 bases from J, with 16 bases between.

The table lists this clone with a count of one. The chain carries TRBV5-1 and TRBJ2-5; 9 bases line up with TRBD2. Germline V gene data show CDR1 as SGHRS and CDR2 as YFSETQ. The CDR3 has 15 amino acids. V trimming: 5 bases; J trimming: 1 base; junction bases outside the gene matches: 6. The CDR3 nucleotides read TGCGCCAGCAGATGGAATAGCGGGGGCCAAGAGACCCAGTACTTC. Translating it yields CASRWNSGGQETQYF.

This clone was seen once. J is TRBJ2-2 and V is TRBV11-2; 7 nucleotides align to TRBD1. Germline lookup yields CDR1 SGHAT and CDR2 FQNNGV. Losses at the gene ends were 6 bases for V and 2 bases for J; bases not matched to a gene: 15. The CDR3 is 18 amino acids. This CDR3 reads CASSSWGQPNTNTGELFF. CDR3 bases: TGTGCCAGCAGTTCCTGGGGACAGCCTAACACTAACACCGGGGAGCTGTTTTTT.

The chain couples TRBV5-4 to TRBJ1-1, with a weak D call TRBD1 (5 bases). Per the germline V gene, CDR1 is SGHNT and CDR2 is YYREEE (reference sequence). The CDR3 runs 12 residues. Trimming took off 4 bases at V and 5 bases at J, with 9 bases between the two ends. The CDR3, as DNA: TGTGCCAGCAGCGTAGGGGCAACTGAAGCTTTCTTT. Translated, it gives CASSVGATEAFF.

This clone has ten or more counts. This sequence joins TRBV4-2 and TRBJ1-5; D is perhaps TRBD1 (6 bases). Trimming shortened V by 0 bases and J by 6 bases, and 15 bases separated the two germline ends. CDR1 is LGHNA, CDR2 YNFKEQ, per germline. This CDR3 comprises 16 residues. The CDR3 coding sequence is TGTGCCAGCAGCCAAGATCCTCAGACAGGCGCTCAGCCCCAGCATTTT. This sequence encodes CASSQDPQTGAQPQHF.

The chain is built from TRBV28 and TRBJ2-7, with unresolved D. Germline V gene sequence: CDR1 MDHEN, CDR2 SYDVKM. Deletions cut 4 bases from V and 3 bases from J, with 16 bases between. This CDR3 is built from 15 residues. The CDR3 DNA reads TGTGCCAGCAGTTCCCCGGAGTACACGGTCTACGAGCAGTACTTC. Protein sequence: CASSSPEYTVYEQYF.

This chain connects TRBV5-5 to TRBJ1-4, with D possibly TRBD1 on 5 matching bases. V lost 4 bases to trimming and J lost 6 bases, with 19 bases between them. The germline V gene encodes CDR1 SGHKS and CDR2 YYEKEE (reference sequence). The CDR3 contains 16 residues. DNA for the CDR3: TGTGCCAGCAGCCCCTTTGGAGCCCTAGGGGATGAAAAACTGTTTTTT. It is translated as CASSPFGALGDEKLFF.

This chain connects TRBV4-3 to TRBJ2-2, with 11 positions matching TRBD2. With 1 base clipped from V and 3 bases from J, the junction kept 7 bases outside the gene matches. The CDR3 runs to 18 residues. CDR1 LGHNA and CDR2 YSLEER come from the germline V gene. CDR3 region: CASSQGIAGGPDTGELFF. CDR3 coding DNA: TGCGCCAGCAGCCAAGGGATAGCGGGAGGGCCTGACACCGGGGAGCTGTTTTTT.

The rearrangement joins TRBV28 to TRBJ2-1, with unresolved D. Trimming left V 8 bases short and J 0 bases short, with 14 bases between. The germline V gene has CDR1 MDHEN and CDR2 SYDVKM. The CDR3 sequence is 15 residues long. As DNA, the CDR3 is TGTGCCAGCCTTTTACTCGGTAACTCCTACAATGAGCAGTTCTTC. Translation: CASLLLGNSYNEQFF.

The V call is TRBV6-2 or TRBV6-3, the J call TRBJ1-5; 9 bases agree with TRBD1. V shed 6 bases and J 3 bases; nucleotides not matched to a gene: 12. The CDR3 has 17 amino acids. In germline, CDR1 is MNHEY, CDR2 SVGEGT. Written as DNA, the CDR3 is TGTGCCAGCAGCCTTTCCGGGACAGGGACCTCCAATCAGCCCCAGCATTTT. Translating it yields CASSLSGTGTSNQPQHF.

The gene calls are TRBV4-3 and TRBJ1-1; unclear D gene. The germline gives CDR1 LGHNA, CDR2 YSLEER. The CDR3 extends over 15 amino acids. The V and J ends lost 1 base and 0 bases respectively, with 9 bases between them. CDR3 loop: CASSQAVTMNTEAFF. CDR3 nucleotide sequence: TGCGCCAGCAGCCAAGCCGTGACAATGAACACTGAAGCTTTCTTT.

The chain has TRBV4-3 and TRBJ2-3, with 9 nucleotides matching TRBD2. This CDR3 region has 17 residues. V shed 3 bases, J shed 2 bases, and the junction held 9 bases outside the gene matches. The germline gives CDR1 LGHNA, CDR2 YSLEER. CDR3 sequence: CASSQAASGTLTDTQYF. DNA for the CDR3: TGCGCCAGCAGCCAGGCCGCTAGCGGGACCCTCACAGATACGCAGTATTTT.

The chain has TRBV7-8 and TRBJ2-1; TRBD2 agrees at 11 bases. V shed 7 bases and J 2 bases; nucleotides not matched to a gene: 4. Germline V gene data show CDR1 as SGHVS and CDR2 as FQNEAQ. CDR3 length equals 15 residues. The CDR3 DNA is TGTGCCAGCACCGGGACTAGCGGCCCCTACAATGAGCAGTTCTTC. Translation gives CASTGTSGPYNEQFF.

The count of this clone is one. The CDR3 reads CASSQAGRTTSLDTQYF. The CDR3 bases are TGTGCCAGCAGCCAAGCCGGACGGACGACTAGCCTAGATACGCAGTATTTT. This chain links TRBV4-2 with TRBJ2-3; 7 bases match TRBD2. There are 17 residues in the CDR3. Germline-derived CDR1 and CDR2 are LGHNA and YNFKEQ. The ends lost 1 base at V and 5 bases at J; junction bases unmatched: 12.

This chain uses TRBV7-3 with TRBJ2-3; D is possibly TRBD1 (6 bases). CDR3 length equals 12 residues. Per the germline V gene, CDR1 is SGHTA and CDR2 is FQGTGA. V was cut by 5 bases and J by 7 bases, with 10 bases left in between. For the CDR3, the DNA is TGTGCCAGCAGCCTCAGGGGAAATACGCAGTATTTT. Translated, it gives CASSLRGNTQYF.

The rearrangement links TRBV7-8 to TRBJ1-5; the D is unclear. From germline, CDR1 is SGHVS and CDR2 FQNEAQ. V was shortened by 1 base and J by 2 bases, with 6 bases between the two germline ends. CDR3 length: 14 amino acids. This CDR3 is CASSLDLGNQPQHF. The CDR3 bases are TGTGCCAGCAGCTTAGATCTCGGCAATCAGCCCCAGCATTTT.

The CDR3 DNA is TGTGCCTGGAATACCGGGACAGGGGGAACTGAAGCTTTCTTT. Residues: CAWNTGTGGTEAFF. V gene TRBV30 combines with J gene TRBJ1-1; TRBD1 matches 11 bases. The ends lost 4 bases at V and 5 bases at J; junction bases unmatched: 6. In germline, CDR1 is GTSNPN, CDR2 SVGIG (reference sequence). The CDR3 has 14 amino acids.

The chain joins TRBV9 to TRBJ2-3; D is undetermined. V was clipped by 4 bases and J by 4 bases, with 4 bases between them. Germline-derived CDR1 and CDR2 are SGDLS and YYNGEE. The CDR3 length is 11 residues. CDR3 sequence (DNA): TGTGCCAGCAGCACTTCAGATACGCAGTATTTT. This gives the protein CASSTSDTQYF. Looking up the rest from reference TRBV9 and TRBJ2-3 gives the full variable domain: DSGVTQTPKHLITATGQRVTLRCSPRSGDLSVYWYQQSLDQGLQFLIQYYNGEERAKGNILERFSAQQFPDLHSELNLSSLELGDSALYFCASSTSDTQYFGPGTRLTVL.

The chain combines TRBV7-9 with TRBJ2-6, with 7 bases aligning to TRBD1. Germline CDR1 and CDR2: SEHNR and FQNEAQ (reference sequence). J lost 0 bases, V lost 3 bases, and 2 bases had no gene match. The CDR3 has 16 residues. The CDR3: CASSLDRSSGANVLTF. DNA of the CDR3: TGTGCCAGCAGCTTGGACAGGTCCTCTGGGGCCAACGTCCTGACTTTC.

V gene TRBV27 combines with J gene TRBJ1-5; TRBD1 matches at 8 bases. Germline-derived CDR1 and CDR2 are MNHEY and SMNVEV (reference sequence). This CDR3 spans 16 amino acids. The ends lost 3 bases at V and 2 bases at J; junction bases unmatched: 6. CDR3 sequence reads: CASSLGTGVGNQPQHF. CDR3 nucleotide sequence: TGTGCCAGCAGTTTGGGGACAGGAGTAGGCAATCAGCCCCAGCATTTT.

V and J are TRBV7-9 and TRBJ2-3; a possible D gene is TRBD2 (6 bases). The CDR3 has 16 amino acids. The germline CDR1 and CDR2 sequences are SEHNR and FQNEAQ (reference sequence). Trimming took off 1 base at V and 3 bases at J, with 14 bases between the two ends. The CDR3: CASSLDLTGVTDTQYF. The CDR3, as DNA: TGTGCCAGCAGCTTAGACTTGACGGGAGTAACAGATACGCAGTATTTT.

CDR3 in amino acids: CASIDLQGPRRSEAFF. The CDR3 DNA is TGTGCCAGCATAGATTTACAGGGGCCCCGTCGCTCTGAAGCTTTCTTT. The chain employs TRBV5-4 and TRBJ1-1; 7 positions match TRBD1. There are 16 residues in the CDR3. Germline-derived CDR1 and CDR2 are SGHNT and YYREEE (reference sequence). The J segment lost 6 bases and the V segment lost 6 bases, leaving 17 bases of the junction unmatched.

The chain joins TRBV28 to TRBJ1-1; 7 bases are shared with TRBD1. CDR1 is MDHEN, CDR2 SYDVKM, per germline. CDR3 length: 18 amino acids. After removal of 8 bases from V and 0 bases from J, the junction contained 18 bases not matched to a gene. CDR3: CASFFTRSDRVLNTEAFF. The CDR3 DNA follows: TGTGCCAGCTTTTTCACCAGGTCCGACAGGGTCTTGAACACTGAAGCTTTCTTT.

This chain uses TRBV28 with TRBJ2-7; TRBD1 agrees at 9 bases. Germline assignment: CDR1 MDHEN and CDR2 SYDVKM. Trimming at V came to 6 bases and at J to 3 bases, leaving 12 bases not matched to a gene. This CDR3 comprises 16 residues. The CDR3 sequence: CASRLTGTGIFYEQYF. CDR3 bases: TGTGCCAGCAGGTTAACCGGGACAGGGATATTCTACGAGCAGTACTTC.

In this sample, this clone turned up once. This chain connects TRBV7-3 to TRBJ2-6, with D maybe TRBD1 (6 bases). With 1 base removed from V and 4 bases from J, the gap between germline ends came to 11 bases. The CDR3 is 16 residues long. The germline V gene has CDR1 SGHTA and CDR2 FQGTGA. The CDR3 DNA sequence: TGTGCCAGCAGCTTAAGGGCAGGGGCCGGGGCCAACGTCCTGACTTTC. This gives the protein CASSLRAGAGANVLTF.

CDR3 region: CASSSAGGAETQYF. The CDR3 coding sequence is TGTGCCAGCAGCTCCGCCGGGGGGGCTGAGACCCAGTACTTC. The V gene is TRBV7-3, the J gene TRBJ2-5; 8 nucleotides agree with TRBD2. The length of the CDR3 is 14 residues. Per germline, CDR1 SGHTA and CDR2 FQGTGA. J gave up 5 bases and V 4 bases, and 6 bases lay outside the gene matches.

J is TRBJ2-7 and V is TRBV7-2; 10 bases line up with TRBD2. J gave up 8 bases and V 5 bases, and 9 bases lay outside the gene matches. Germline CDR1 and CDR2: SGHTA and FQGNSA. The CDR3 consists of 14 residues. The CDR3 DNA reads TGTGCCAGCAGCCTCCCCGGGACTAGCGTGCAGCAGTACTTC. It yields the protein CASSLPGTSVQQYF.

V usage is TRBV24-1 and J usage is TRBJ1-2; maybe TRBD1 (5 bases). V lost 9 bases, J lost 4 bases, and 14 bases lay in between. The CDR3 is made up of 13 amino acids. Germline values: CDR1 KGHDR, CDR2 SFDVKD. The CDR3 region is CATGPGQGYGYTF. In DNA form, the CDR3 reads TGTGCCACCGGGCCTGGGCAGGGCTATGGCTACACCTTC.

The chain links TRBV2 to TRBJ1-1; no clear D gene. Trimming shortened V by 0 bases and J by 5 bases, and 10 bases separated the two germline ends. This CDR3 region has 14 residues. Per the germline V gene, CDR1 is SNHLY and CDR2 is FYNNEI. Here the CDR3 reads CASSEAVGSTEAFF. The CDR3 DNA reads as TGTGCCAGCAGTGAAGCTGTCGGGTCGACTGAAGCTTTCTTT.

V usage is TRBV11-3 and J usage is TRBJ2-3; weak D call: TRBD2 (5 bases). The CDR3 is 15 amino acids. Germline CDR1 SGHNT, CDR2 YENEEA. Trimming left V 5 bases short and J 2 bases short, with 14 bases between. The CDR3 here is CASSPGGLTTDTQYF. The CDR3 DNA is TGTGCCAGCAGCCCCGGCGGACTCACCACAGATACGCAGTATTTT.